Given below is one TCR beta chain in context. This record belongs to a study of T cell changes during pregnancy in multiple sclerosis. The CDR3 has 12 residues. V lost 5 bases to trimming and J lost 4 bases, with 8 bases between them. CDR1 and CDR2 from the germline V gene are LNHDA and SQIVND (reference sequence). The method was immunoSEQ multiplex PCR; TCRdb's version includes in-frame clones alone and lacks a portion of them. The table includes 39,000 or so clones, 90% detected once. Sequenced material: CD8+ T cells from peripheral blood mononuclear cells, taken in the first trimester of pregnancy. The receptor was derived from a female donor with multiple sclerosis, enrolled in a pregnancy study. The V gene is TRBV19, the J gene TRBJ1-2, with D hard to call. As DNA, the CDR3 is TGTGCCAGTAGTCCGGACTTCTATGGCTACACCTTC. Protein: CASSPDFYGYTF.